Listed below are T cell receptor beta chains from one sample, sequenced in a study of cytomegalovirus exposure and HLA in healthy donors. Repertoires were generated with immunoSEQ multiplex PCR, while TCRdb's copy carries only in-frame clones and drops some. The sample contains about 190,000 clones, around 87% of which appear only once. Sequencing was carried out using PBMCs. The source is a boy aged 2 to 9 in good health and CMV-seronegative. Both conserved end residues are part of each CDR3. Fields, in order: V gene, D gene, clone size, J gene, CDR3 DNA, CDR3 protein. D genes are given only for firm matches. Clone size is stated in some rows and not others, as once, few, many or a class when expanded.

>TRBV29-1|NA|NA|TRBJ1-1
TGCAGCGTTGAAGTTAGGGGACTGATGAACACTGAAGCTTTCTTT
CSVEVRGLMNTEAFF
>TRBV9|TRBD2|NA|TRBJ2-7
TGTGCCAGCAGCGTAGAGAGCGGGGTCCTCTCCGAGCAGTACTTC
CASSVESGVLSEQYF
>TRBV4-2|TRBD1|once|TRBJ1-6
TGTGCCAGCAGCCAGGTTGGGACAGGGGGGAATTCACCCCTCCACTTT
CASSQVGTGGNSPLHF
>TRBV6-1|NA|NA|TRBJ1-2
TGTGCCAGCAGTCCACAGGAAACCTATGGCTACACCTTC
CASSPQETYGYTF
>TRBV10-3|TRBD1|NA|TRBJ1-6
TGTGCCATCAGGGAGACAGGGAATAGTAATAATTCACCCCTCCACTTT
CAIRETGNSNNSPLHF
>TRBV7-9|TRBD2|NA|TRBJ2-1
TGTGCCACAATAGCGGGAGGGAATAGGGATGAGCAGTTCTTC
CATIAGGNRDEQFF
>TRBV15|NA|NA|TRBJ1-2
TGTGCCACCAGCAGAGATCTTCCAGAATATGGCTACACCTTC
CATSRDLPEYGYTF
>TRBV5-4|TRBD1|NA|TRBJ2-3
TGTGCCAGCAGCTTCCGGGACAGGGGACCAGATACGCAGTATTTT
CASSFRDRGPDTQYF
>TRBV28|TRBD2|NA|TRBJ2-1
TGTGCCAGCAGTTTACTAGCGGGTTCGGGAGACAATGAGCAGTTCTTC
CASSLLAGSGDNEQFF
>TRBV10-2|NA|NA|TRBJ2-1
TGCGCCAGCAGTGAGTCGAGGGTCCTCTTAGGCTACAATGAGCAGTTCTTC
CASSESRVLLGYNEQFF
>TRBV6-1|TRBD2|NA|TRBJ2-7
TGTGCCAGCAGTCAAAAGCGGGGCTACGAGCAGTACTTC
CASSQKRGYEQYF
>TRBV18|TRBD1|NA|TRBJ2-6
TGTGCCAGCTCACCAACGGGACAGGGTATACCTGGGGCCAACGTCCTGACTTTC
CASSPTGQGIPGANVLTF
>TRBV9|TRBD1|NA|TRBJ2-7
TGTGCCAGCAGCGCCGGGACAGGGTACGAGCAGTACTTC
CASSAGTGYEQYF
>TRBV11-3|TRBD1|NA|TRBJ2-6
TGTGCCAGCAGCTTTGACCCCCCGGGACAGAGCTCTTACGGGGCCAACGTCCTGACTTTC
CASSFDPPGQSSYGANVLTF
>TRBV7-6|TRBD1|once|TRBJ2-5
TGTGCCAGCAGCTACAAGGACAGGGGGACCCAGTACTTC
CASSYKDRGTQYF
>TRBV25-1|NA|NA|TRBJ2-5
TGTGCCAGCAGGGCCCCCGAAGAGACCCAGTACTTC
CASRAPEETQYF
>TRBV9|TRBD1|NA|TRBJ2-1
TGTGCCAGCAGCCCCCGGGCCGGGACAGGGGAGTTCTTC
CASSPRAGTGEFF
>TRBV2|NA|NA|TRBJ2-6
TGTGCCAAGGGACTGGGGAGCTCTGGGGCCAACGTCCTGACTTTC
CAKGLGSSGANVLTF
>TRBV19|NA|NA|TRBJ1-1
TGTGCCAGTAGTATAGGGGGAGGAGGAAACACTGAAGCTTTCTTT
CASSIGGGGNTEAFF
>TRBV28|TRBD1|NA|TRBJ1-5
TGTGCCAGCAGTGACAGGGGTCTCGGGCCCCAGCATTTT
CASSDRGLGPQHF
>TRBV6-6|TRBD2|NA|TRBJ2-3
TGTGCCAGCATCAACCCCTATAGCGGGAGCGCAGATACGCAGTATTTT
CASINPYSGSADTQYF
>TRBV7-3|NA|NA|TRBJ2-2
TGTGCCAGCAGTCCTAGTACCCCCGGGGAGCTGTTTTTT
CASSPSTPGELFF
>TRBV6-4|NA|NA|TRBJ2-5
TGTGCCAGCATTCGGGGAAGTGAGACCCAGTACTTC
CASIRGSETQYF
>TRBV27|NA|NA|TRBJ2-7
TGTGCCAGCAGTTTACAAGCTTTTTTCTACGAGCAGTACTTC
CASSLQAFFYEQYF
>TRBV6-4|NA|NA|TRBJ2-7
TGTGCCAGCAGTGACGGAGGGGATGGGGACTCCTACGAGCAGTACTTC
CASSDGGDGDSYEQYF